This is a list of T cell receptor beta chains from one sample in a study of cytomegalovirus exposure and HLA in healthy donors. TCRdb keeps only in-frame clones here, not all; method: immunoSEQ multiplex PCR. Of some 100,000 clones listed, 60% to 85% are singletons. The sample consisted of PBMCs. Receptors originate from a man aged 45 to 65 in good health and CMV-seronegative. Both conserved end residues are part of each CDR3. A D gene is named only where the DNA matches it firmly. Clone size is given for some rows only: seen once, a few or many times, or a class if the clone is expanded.

J gene	D gene	V gene	CDR3 length	clone size	CDR3 DNA	CDR3 protein
TRBJ1-2	TRBD1	TRBV6-4	14	-	TGTGCCAGCAGTGACTGGAGGGGGCGTTCTGGCTACACCTTC	CASSDWRGRSGYTF
TRBJ1-6	-	TRBV4-3	13	-	TGCGCCAGCAGCCAAGGCTACGACGGGCCCCTCCACTTT	CASSQGYDGPLHF
TRBJ2-5	TRBD2	TRBV9	17	-	TGTGCCAGCAGCACCGGAGTACTAGCGGGAGGGTCAGAGACCCAGTACTTC	CASSTGVLAGGSETQYF
TRBJ2-1	-	TRBV19	16	-	TGTGCCAGTAGTATAGGTAGGGGGGGGGCAAACAATGAGCAGTTCTTC	CASSIGRGGANNEQFF
TRBJ2-5	TRBD2	TRBV27	12	-	TGTGCCAGCGGGACTAGACGGGAGACCCAGTACTTC	CASGTRRETQYF
TRBJ2-3	TRBD1	TRBV7-6	16	few	TGTGCCAGCAGCTTAGAGCAGGGGGCTGGCACAGATACGCAGTATTTT	CASSLEQGAGTDTQYF
TRBJ2-7	TRBD2	TRBV11-2	16	-	TGTGCCAGCAGCTTTTGGACTAGACTGGCCCCACTCGAGCAGTACTTC	CASSFWTRLAPLEQYF
TRBJ1-6	-	TRBV5-1	15	-	TGCGCCAACAGCTTGGAAGGGGATAGGAATTCACCCCTCCACTTT	CANSLEGDRNSPLHF
TRBJ2-3	TRBD2	TRBV28	16	-	TGTGCCAGCAGTTCCAGCGGGAGCCCTGCCACAGATACGCAGTATTTT	CASSSSGSPATDTQYF
TRBJ2-5	TRBD1	TRBV6-4	14	few	TGTGCCAGCAGCCCTGACAGGGGGTCGGAGACCCAGTACTTC	CASSPDRGSETQYF
TRBJ1-1	TRBD1	TRBV10-1	13	-	TGCGCCAGCAGTCCAACAGGGGGGACTGAAGCTTTCTTT	CASSPTGGTEAFF
TRBJ2-1	TRBD2	TRBV5-4	16	-	TGTGCCAGCAGCTTTACTAGCGGGCTTTCCTACAATGAGCAGTTCTTC	CASSFTSGLSYNEQFF
TRBJ2-5	TRBD1	TRBV29-1	15	-	TGCAGCGCCCAGTGGGGACAGGGGGCAGGGGAGACCCAGTACTTC	CSAQWGQGAGETQYF
TRBJ1-1	-	TRBV28	13	-	TGTGCCAGCAGCTTTGACTCCGGGAGAGAAGCTTTCTTT	CASSFDSGREAFF
TRBJ1-2	-	TRBV4-1	11	-	TGCGCCAGCAGCCCCGGGAATGGCTACACCTTC	CASSPGNGYTF